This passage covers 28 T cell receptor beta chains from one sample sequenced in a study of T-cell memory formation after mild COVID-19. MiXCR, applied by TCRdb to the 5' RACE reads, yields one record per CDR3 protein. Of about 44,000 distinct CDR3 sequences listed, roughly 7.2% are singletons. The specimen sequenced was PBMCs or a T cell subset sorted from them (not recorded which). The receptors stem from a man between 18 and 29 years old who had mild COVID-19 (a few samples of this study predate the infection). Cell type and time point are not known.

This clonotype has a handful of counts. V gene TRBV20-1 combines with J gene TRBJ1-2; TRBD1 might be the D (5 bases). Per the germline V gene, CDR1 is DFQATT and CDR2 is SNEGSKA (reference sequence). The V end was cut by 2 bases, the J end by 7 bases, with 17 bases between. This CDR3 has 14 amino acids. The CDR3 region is CSARPRGELGGYTF. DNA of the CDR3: TGCAGTGCTAGACCCCGGGGGGAATTAGGTGGCTACACCTTC.

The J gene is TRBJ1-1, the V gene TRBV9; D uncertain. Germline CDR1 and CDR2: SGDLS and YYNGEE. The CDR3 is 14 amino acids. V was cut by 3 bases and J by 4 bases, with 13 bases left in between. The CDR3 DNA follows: TGTGCCAGCAGCGGGACGGCGGTGAGCACTGAAGCTTTCTTT. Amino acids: CASSGTAVSTEAFF. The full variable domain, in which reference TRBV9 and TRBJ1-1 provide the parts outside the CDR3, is DSGVTQTPKHLITATGQRVTLRCSPRSGDLSVYWYQQSLDQGLQFLIQYYNGEERAKGNILERFSAQQFPDLHSELNLSSLELGDSALYFCASSGTAVSTEAFFGQGTRLTVV.

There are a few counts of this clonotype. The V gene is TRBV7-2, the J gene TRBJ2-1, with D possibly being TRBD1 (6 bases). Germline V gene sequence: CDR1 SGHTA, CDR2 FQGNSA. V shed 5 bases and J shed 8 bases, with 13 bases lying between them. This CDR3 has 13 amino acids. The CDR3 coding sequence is TGTGCCAGCAGCAGAACAGGGTCCGATGAGCAGTTCTTC. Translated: CASSRTGSDEQFF.

CDR3 amino acids: CASSLAAGANTDTQYF. CDR3 coding DNA: TGTGCCAGCAGCTTAGCGGCGGGAGCGAACACAGATACGCAGTATTTT. V gene TRBV7-9 combines with J gene TRBJ2-3; 7 bases match TRBD2. The CDR3 has 16 amino acids. Germline assignment: CDR1 SEHNR and CDR2 FQNEAQ (reference sequence). The V segment lost 0 bases and the J segment 2 bases; nucleotides outside the gene matches: 5.

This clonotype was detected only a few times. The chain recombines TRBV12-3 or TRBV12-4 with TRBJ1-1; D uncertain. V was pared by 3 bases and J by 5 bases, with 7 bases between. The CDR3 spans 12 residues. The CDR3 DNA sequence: TGTGCCAGCAGTTTCGGGCTTACTGAAGCTTTCTTT. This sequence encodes CASSFGLTEAFF.

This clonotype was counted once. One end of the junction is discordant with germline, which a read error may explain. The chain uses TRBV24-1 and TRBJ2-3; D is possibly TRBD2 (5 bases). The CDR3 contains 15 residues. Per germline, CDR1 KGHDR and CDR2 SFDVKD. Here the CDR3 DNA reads TGTGCCACCTGTGATCCGGCGGGCGTAGGAGATACGCAGTATTTT. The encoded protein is CATCDPAGVGDTQYF.

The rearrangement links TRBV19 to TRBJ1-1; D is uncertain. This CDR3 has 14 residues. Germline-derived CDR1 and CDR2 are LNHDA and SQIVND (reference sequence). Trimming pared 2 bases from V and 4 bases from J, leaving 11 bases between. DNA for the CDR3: TGTGCCAGTAGTATACAGCCTGTGGGCACTGAAGCTTTCTTT. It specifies CASSIQPVGTEAFF. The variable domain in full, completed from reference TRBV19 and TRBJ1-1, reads DGGITQSPKYLFRKEGQNVTLSCEQNLNHDAMYWYRQDPGQGLRLIYYSQIVNDFQKGDIAEGYSVSREKKESFPLTVTSAQKNPTAFYLCASSIQPVGTEAFFGQGTRLTVV.

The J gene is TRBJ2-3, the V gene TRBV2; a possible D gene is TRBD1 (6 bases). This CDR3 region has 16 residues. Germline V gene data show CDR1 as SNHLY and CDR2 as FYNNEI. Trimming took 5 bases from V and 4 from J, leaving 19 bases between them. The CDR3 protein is CASSQRAGVFADTQYF. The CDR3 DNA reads TGTGCCAGCAGTCAAAGGGCAGGGGTATTCGCAGATACGCAGTATTTT.

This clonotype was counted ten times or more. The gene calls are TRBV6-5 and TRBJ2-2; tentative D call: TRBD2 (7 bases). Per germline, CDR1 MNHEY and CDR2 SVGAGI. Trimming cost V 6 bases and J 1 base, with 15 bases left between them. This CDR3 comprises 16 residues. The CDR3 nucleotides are TGTGCCAGCAGAAGTATCGGGGGGCGGAACACCGGGGAGCTGTTTTTT. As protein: CASRSIGGRNTGELFF.

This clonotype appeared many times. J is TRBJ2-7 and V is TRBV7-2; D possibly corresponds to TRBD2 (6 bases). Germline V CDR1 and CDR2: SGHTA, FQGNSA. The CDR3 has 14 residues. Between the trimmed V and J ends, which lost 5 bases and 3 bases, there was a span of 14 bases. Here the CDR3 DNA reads TGTGCCAGCAGCCCAATGGGGGGACTCTACGAGCAGTACTTC. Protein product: CASSPMGGLYEQYF.

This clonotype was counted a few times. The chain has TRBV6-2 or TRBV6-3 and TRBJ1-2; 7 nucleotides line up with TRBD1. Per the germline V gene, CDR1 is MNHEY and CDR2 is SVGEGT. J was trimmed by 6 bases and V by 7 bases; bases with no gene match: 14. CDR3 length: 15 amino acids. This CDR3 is CASTPRPTGLDGYTF. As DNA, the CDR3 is TGTGCCAGCACCCCTAGGCCGACAGGGTTGGATGGCTACACCTTC.

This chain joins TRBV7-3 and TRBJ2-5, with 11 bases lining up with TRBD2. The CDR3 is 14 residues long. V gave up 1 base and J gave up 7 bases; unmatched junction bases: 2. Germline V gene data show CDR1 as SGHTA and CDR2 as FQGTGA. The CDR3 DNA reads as TGTGCCAGCAGCTTAAGTAGCGGGGGGGCGACCCAGTACTTC. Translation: CASSLSSGGATQYF.

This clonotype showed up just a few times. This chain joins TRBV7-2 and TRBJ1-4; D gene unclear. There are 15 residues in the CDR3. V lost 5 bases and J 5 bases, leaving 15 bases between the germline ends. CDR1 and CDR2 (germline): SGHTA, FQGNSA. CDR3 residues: CASSPGPLENEKLFF. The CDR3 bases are TGTGCCAGCAGCCCTGGCCCCTTGGAGAATGAAAAACTGTTTTTT.

In DNA form, the CDR3 reads TGTGCCAGCAGCCCGGTGGGGGTAGGGAACACTGAAGCTTTCTTT. This sequence encodes CASSPVGVGNTEAFF. The chain combines TRBV5-5 with TRBJ1-1; D may be TRBD1 (5 bases). This CDR3 comprises 15 residues. From germline, CDR1 is SGHKS and CDR2 YYEKEE (reference sequence). Between the trimmed V and J ends, which lost 4 bases and 1 base, there was a span of 14 bases.

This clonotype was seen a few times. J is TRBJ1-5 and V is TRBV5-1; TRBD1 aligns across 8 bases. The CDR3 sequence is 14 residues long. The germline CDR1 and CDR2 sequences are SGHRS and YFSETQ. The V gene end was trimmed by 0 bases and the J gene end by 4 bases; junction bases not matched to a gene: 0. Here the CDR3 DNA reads TGCGCCAGCAGCTTGGGGACAGGGAATCAGCCCCAGCATTTT. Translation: CASSLGTGNQPQHF.

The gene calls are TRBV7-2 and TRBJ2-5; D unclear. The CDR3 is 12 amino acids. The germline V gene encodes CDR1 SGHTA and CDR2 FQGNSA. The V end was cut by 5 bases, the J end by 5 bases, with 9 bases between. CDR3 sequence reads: CASSPLYETQYF. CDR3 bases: TGTGCCAGCAGCCCCCTTTATGAGACCCAGTACTTC.

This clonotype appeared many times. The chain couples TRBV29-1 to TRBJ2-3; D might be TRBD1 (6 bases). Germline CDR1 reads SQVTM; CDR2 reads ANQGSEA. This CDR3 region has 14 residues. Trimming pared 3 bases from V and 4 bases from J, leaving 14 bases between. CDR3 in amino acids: CSVDGQGSADTQYF. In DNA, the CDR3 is TGCAGCGTTGACGGGCAGGGGAGCGCAGATACGCAGTATTTT.

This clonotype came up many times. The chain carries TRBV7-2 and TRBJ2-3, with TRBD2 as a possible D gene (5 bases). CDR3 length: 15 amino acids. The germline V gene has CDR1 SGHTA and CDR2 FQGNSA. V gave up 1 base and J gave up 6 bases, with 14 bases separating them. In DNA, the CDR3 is TGTGCCAGCAGCTTAGGTGGACCGAGGAGGGATACGCAGTATTTT. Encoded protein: CASSLGGPRRDTQYF.

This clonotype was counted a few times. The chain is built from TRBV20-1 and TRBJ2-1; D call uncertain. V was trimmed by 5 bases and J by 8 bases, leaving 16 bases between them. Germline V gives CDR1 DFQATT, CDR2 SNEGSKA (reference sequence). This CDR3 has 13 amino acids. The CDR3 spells CSAGKTDRDEQFF. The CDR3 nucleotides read TGCAGTGCTGGGAAGACGGATAGGGATGAGCAGTTCTTC.

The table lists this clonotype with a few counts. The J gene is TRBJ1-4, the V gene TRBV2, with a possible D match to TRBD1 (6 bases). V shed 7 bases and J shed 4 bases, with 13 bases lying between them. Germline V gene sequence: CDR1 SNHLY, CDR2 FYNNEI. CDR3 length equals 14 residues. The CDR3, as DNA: TGTGCCAGCAATATACAGGGAGATAATGAAAAACTGTTTTTT. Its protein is CASNIQGDNEKLFF. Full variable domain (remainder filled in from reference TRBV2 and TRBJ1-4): EPEVTQTPSHQVTQMGQEVILRCVPISNHLYFYWYRQILGQKVEFLVSFYNNEISEKSEIFDDQFSVERPDGSNFTLKIRSTKLEDSAMYFCASNIQGDNEKLFFGSGTQLSVL.

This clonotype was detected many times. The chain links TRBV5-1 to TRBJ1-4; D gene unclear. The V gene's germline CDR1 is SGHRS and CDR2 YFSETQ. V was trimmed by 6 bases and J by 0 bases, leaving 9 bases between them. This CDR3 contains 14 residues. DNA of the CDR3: TGCGCCAGCAAACCGGACCCAACTAATGAAAAACTGTTTTTT. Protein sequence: CASKPDPTNEKLFF.

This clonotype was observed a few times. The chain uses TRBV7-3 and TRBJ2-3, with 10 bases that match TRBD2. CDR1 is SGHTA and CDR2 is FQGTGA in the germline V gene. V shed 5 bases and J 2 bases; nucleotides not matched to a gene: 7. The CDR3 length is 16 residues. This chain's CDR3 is CASSPGLAAVTDTQYF. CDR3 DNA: TGTGCCAGCAGCCCCGGACTAGCGGCGGTCACAGATACGCAGTATTTT.

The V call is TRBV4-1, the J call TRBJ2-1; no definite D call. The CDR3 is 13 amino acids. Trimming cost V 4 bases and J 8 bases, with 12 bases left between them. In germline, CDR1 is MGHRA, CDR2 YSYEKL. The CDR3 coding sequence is TGCGCCAGCAGCCTGCTCGGGTCTGATGAGCAGTTCTTC. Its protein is CASSLLGSDEQFF.

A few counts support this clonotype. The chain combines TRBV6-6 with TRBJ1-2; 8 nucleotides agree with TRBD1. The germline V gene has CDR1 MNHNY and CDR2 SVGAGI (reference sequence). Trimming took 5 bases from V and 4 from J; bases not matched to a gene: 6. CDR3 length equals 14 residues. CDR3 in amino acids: CASSDGQGTYGYTF. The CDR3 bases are TGTGCCAGCAGTGACGGACAGGGCACCTATGGCTACACCTTC.

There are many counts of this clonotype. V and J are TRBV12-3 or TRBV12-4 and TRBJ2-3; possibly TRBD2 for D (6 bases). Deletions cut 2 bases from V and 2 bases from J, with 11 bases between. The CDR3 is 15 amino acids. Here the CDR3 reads CASSLFAGSTDTQYF. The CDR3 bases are TGTGCCAGCAGTTTATTCGCGGGGTCCACAGATACGCAGTATTTT.

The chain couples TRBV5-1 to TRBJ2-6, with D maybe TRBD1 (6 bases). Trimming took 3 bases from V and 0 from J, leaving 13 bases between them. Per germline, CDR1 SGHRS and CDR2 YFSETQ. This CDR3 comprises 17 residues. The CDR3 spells CASSWGQPGSGANVLTF. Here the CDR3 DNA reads TGCGCCAGCAGCTGGGGGCAACCGGGCTCTGGGGCCAACGTCCTGACTTTC.

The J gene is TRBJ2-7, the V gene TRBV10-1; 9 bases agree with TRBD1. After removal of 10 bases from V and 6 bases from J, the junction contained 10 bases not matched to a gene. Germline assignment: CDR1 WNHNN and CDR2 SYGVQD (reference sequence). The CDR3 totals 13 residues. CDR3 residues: CANRDRDATEQYV. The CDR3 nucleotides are TGCGCCAACCGGGACAGGGATGCTACCGAGCAGTACGTC.

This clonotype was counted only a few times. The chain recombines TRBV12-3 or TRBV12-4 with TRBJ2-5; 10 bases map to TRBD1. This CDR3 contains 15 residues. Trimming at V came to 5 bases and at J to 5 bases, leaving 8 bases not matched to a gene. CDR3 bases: TGTGCCAGCAGTCCGAGACAGGGGGCGCGGGAGACCCAGTACTTC. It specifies CASSPRQGARETQYF.